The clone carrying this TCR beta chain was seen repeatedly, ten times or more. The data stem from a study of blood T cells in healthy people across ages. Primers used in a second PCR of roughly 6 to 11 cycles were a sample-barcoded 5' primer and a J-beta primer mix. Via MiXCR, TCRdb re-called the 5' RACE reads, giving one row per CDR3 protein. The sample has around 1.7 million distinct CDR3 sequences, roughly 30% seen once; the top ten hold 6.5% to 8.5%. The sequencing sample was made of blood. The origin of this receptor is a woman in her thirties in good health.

CDR3 loop: CASSPGQRQTQYF. In DNA, the CDR3 is TGCGCCAGCAGCCCGGGACAGAGACAGACCCAGTACTTC. The gene calls are TRBV5-1 and TRBJ2-5; 7 bases agree with TRBD1. The CDR3 has 13 amino acids. Germline V gives CDR1 SGHRS, CDR2 YFSETQ. Losses at the gene ends were 4 bases for V and 6 bases for J; bases not matched to a gene: 6.